The 6 T cell receptor beta chains below were found in one sample sequenced in a study of blood T cell repertoires in COVID-19. TCRdb's copy holds only in-frame clones and misses some; the assay was immunoSEQ multiplex PCR. This table holds some 160,000 clones, approximately 80% found once. Sequenced material: peripheral blood. These receptor sequences come from a woman aged 80 or over with COVID-19, enrolled during active disease.

The sample holds a few counts of this clone. The chain has TRBV5-1 and TRBJ2-1; 7 bases are a match to TRBD2. In germline, CDR1 is SGHRS, CDR2 YFSETQ. Trimming cost V 1 base and J 1 base; bases outside gene matches: 5. The CDR3 runs to 16 residues. CDR3 amino acids: CASSLPLAASYNEQFF. CDR3 in DNA: TGCGCCAGCAGCTTGCCCCTAGCGGCTTCCTACAATGAGCAGTTCTTC.

This clone was observed a few times. The chain links TRBV20-1 to TRBJ2-6, with a possible D match to TRBD1 (6 bases). CDR3 length: 11 residues. Trimming stripped 3 bases from V and 18 bases from J, with 15 bases between. Germline CDR1 and CDR2: DFQATT and SNEGSKA (reference sequence). CDR3 protein: CSARGVRQETF. The CDR3 region has the DNA TGCAGTGCTAGGGGTGTGCGACAGGAGACTTTC.

The V gene is TRBV11-3, the J gene TRBJ2-3, with 7 positions matching TRBD2. Germline V CDR1 and CDR2: SGHNT, YENEEA. V shed 5 bases, J shed 1 base, and the junction held 6 bases outside the gene matches. This CDR3 region has 15 residues. The CDR3: CASSRGAGGTDTQYF. In nucleotides, the CDR3 is TGTGCCAGCAGCCGTGGGGCGGGGGGCACAGATACGCAGTATTTT. The entire variable domain, with the rest obtained from reference TRBV11-3 and TRBJ2-3, is as follows: EAGVVQSPRYKIIEKKQPVAFWCNPISGHNTLYWYLQNLGQGPELLIRYENEEAVDDSQLPKDRFSAERLKGVDSTLKIQPAELGDSAVYLCASSRGAGGTDTQYFGPGTRLTVL.

This sequence joins TRBV29-1 and TRBJ1-3, with D hard to call. The CDR3 has 12 residues. Trimming stripped 6 bases from V and 0 bases from J, with 6 bases between. Looked up from germline, CDR1 is SQVTM and CDR2 is ANQGSEA. Written as DNA, the CDR3 is TGCAGCGTAACAGTCTCTGGAAACACCATATATTTT. Its protein is CSVTVSGNTIYF.

The chain carries TRBV3-1 (or the pseudogene TRBV3-2) and TRBJ2-1; TRBD2 might be the D (6 bases). CDR3 length equals 15 residues. V lost 1 base, J lost 10 bases, and 17 bases lay in between. From germline, CDR1 is LGHDT and CDR2 YNNKEL (reference sequence). The CDR3 sequence is CASSQGTSRLNEQFF. CDR3 sequence (DNA): TGTGCCAGCAGCCAAGGCACTAGCCGTTTGAACGAGCAGTTCTTC.

The V gene is TRBV6-5, the J gene TRBJ2-6; possible D gene TRBD1, 5 bases. Between the trimmed V and J ends, which lost 6 bases and 2 bases, there was a span of 8 bases. The CDR3 length is 14 residues. CDR1 and CDR2 from the germline V gene are MNHEY and SVGAGI. In DNA form, the CDR3 reads TGTGCCAGCAGAGGGGCTACTGGGGCCAACGTCCTGACTTTC. Protein product: CASRGATGANVLTF.